Following are 23 T cell receptor beta chains from one sample sequenced in a study of CD8 T cells in ankylosing spondylitis. TCRdb independently ran MiXCR on the 5' RACE reads; one entry per CDR3 protein. The table lists around 220,000 distinct CDR3 sequences, more than 9% of them singletons. The material sequenced was blood, either unsorted or a sorted T cell fraction (not recorded which). The receptor source for this set is a male donor with ankylosing spondylitis or in good health (not recorded which).

This rearrangement joins TRBV20-1 to TRBJ2-2, with 8 bases identical to TRBD2. This CDR3 is built from 15 residues. The germline gives CDR1 DFQATT, CDR2 SNEGSKA (reference sequence). J gave up 0 bases and V 1 base, and 1 base lay outside the gene matches. As DNA, the CDR3 is TGCAGTGCTAGAGTAGCGGGGACGAACACCGGGGAGCTGTTTTTT. Its protein is CSARVAGTNTGELFF.

This clonotype was detected many times. The rearrangement uses TRBV28 and TRBJ2-1; tentative D call: TRBD1 (5 bases). Germline loops: CDR1 MDHEN, CDR2 SYDVKM. V lost 2 bases, J lost 7 bases, and 12 bases lay in between. This CDR3 spans 14 amino acids. Written as DNA, the CDR3 is TGTGCCAGCAGTTTACTAGGGGAATCTAATGAGCAGTTCTTC. It yields the protein CASSLLGESNEQFF.

The chain couples TRBV3-1 to TRBJ1-5, with D maybe TRBD1 (5 bases). The CDR3 has 15 residues. Germline V CDR1 and CDR2: LGHDT, YNNKEL (reference sequence). Trimming removed 1 base at V and 7 bases at J, with 14 bases between. In DNA, the CDR3 is TGTGCCAGCAGCCAAGGGGGCAGGGCAGTACAGCCCCAGCATTTT. Its protein is CASSQGGRAVQPQHF.

The chain links TRBV7-2 to TRBJ2-7; 10 nucleotides line up with TRBD2. Trimming cost V 5 bases and J 5 bases; bases outside gene matches: 12. The CDR3 consists of 16 residues. Germline V lookup: CDR1 SGHTA, CDR2 FQGNSA. CDR3 DNA: TGTGCCAGCAGCACCAACCCAGCGGGGGGGTGGAACGAGCAGTACTTC. Amino acid sequence: CASSTNPAGGWNEQYF.

This clonotype was observed once. The chain employs TRBV3-1 and TRBJ2-2; tentative D call: TRBD1 (5 bases). The length of the CDR3 is 15 residues. Germline V gene data show CDR1 as LGHDT and CDR2 as YNNKEL (reference sequence). Deletions cut 4 bases from V and 1 base from J, with 10 bases between. CDR3 bases: TGTGCCAGCAGCCCAGAGGACAAGAACACCGGGGAGCTGTTTTTT. Translation: CASSPEDKNTGELFF.

This clonotype has more than one count but fewer than ten. V usage is TRBV7-9 and J usage is TRBJ2-7, with 7 nucleotides matching TRBD1. V lost 3 bases and J lost 7; bases outside the gene matches: 12. CDR3 length: 15 residues. Germline loops: CDR1 SEHNR, CDR2 FQNEAQ (reference sequence). CDR3 loop: CASSFMTGIEGEQYF. As DNA, the CDR3 is TGTGCCAGCAGCTTTATGACAGGGATAGAGGGAGAGCAGTACTTC. The entire variable domain, with the rest obtained from reference TRBV7-9 and TRBJ2-7, is as follows: DTGVSQNPRHKITKRGQNVTFRCDPISEHNRLYWYRQTLGQGPEFLTYFQNEAQLEKSRLLSDRFSAERPKGSFSTLEIQRTEQGDSAMYLCASSFMTGIEGEQYFGPGTRLTVT.

This clonotype was detected many times. The chain is built from TRBV12-3 or TRBV12-4 and TRBJ2-1, with 7 bases identical to TRBD1. V shed 7 bases and J 2 bases; nucleotides not matched to a gene: 8. The CDR3 runs to 15 residues. The CDR3 DNA reads TGTGCCAGCATCCTACAGGGGAACGCCTACAATGAGCAGTTCTTC. This gives the protein CASILQGNAYNEQFF.

This clonotype was counted ten times or more. This rearrangement joins TRBV9 to TRBJ2-5; TRBD1 aligns across 10 bases. The CDR3 length is 14 residues. Trimming at V came to 4 bases and at J to 9 bases, leaving 9 bases not matched to a gene. Germline CDR1 reads SGDLS; CDR2 reads YYNGEE. CDR3 sequence reads: CASSPDRGYGAQYF. The CDR3 DNA follows: TGTGCCAGCAGCCCGGACAGGGGGTACGGGGCCCAGTACTTC.

This clonotype was recorded many times. This chain joins TRBV12-3 or TRBV12-4 and TRBJ2-1; 7 nucleotides line up with TRBD2. This CDR3 comprises 13 residues. V was pared by 0 bases and J by 8 bases, with 1 base of the junction left unmatched. The CDR3 loop reads CASSLAAGYEQFF. The CDR3 DNA sequence: TGTGCCAGCAGTTTAGCAGCGGGGTATGAGCAGTTCTTC.

The table lists this clonotype with many counts. This chain links TRBV12-3 or TRBV12-4 with TRBJ2-2; D call uncertain. CDR3 length: 13 amino acids. The V end was cut by 0 bases, the J end by 6 bases, with 5 bases between. The CDR3, as DNA: TGTGCCAGCAGTTTAGCCCCGTCCGGGGAGCTGTTTTTT. Protein product: CASSLAPSGELFF.

To note about this clonotype: A clone one base away is much larger, so this may be a read error. The chain uses TRBV12-3 or TRBV12-4 and TRBJ1-1; possibly TRBD1 for D (5 bases). There are 15 residues in the CDR3. Trimming shortened V by 10 bases and J by 4 bases, and 22 bases separated the two germline ends. In DNA, the CDR3 is TGTGCCACCAGCGCCCCAGGCGAGGGGATCACTGAAGCTTTCTTT. The encoded protein is CATSAPGEGITEAFF.

This clonotype has a handful of counts. V is TRBV5-4 and J is TRBJ2-5, with TRBD2 identical over 7 bases. This CDR3 has 17 residues. Germline V CDR1 and CDR2: SGHNT, YYREEE (reference sequence). The V segment lost 0 bases and the J segment 7 bases; nucleotides outside the gene matches: 15. The CDR3: CASSLADPSGKGRTQYF. CDR3 nucleotides: TGTGCCAGCAGCTTGGCCGATCCTAGCGGCAAGGGGCGGACCCAGTACTTC. Full variable domain (missing parts from reference TRBV5-4 and TRBJ2-5): ETGVTQSPTHLIKTRGQQVTLRCSSQSGHNTVSWYQQALGQGPQFIFQYYREEENGRGNFPPRFSGLQFPNYSSELNVNALELDDSALYLCASSLADPSGKGRTQYFGPGTRLLVL.

This clonotype was recorded a few times. The chain carries TRBV12-3 or TRBV12-4 and TRBJ2-7; maybe TRBD1 (5 bases). The germline V and J ends were trimmed by 4 bases and 5 bases, with 9 bases remaining between them. This CDR3 spans 12 amino acids. The CDR3 here is CASSWGPNEQYF. The CDR3 nucleotides are TGTGCCAGCAGTTGGGGCCCCAACGAGCAGTACTTC.

The table lists this clonotype with a few counts. The V call is TRBV24-1, the J call TRBJ1-5, with TRBD1 as a possible D gene (6 bases). Per germline, CDR1 KGHDR and CDR2 SFDVKD. CDR3 size: 20 residues. Trimming took off 9 bases at V and 0 bases at J, with 29 bases between the two ends. CDR3 amino acids: CATGVLDRTNLIGSNQPQHF. Written as DNA, the CDR3 is TGTGCCACCGGGGTTTTGGACAGAACAAACCTAATTGGTAGCAATCAGCCCCAGCATTTT.

This clonotype has ten or more counts. The CDR3 protein is CASSQSLNWVAKNIQYF. CDR3 bases: TGTGCCAGCAGCCAGAGTCTAAATTGGGTGGCCAAAAACATTCAGTACTTC. The V and J genes are TRBV7-9 and TRBJ2-4, with no clear D. The CDR3 is 17 amino acids. V shed 5 bases and J shed 1 base, with 18 bases lying between them. Germline V gene lookup returns CDR1 SEHNR and CDR2 FQNEAQ (reference sequence).

This clonotype was recorded many times. The chain uses TRBV28 and TRBJ2-1; D is undetermined. The CDR3 covers 12 residues. The germline gives CDR1 MDHEN, CDR2 SYDVKM. Trimming removed 8 bases at V and 5 bases at J, with 10 bases between. CDR3 protein: CASLTNHNEQFF. CDR3 in DNA: TGTGCCAGCTTAACTAACCACAATGAGCAGTTCTTC.

This clonotype was observed many times. The J gene is TRBJ1-6, the V gene TRBV7-2; D not certain. Germline CDR1 is SGHTA and CDR2 is FQGNSA. V was cut by 3 bases and J by 8 bases, with 8 bases left in between. The CDR3 has 13 residues. The CDR3 nucleotides read TGTGCCAGCAGCTTTAGGGAATATTCACCCCTCCACTTT. Protein: CASSFREYSPLHF.

In its sample, this clonotype was seen many times. The V and J genes are TRBV27 and TRBJ2-7; no reliable D call. The germline gives CDR1 MNHEY, CDR2 SMNVEV (reference sequence). The germline V and J ends were trimmed by 0 bases and 2 bases, with 5 bases remaining between them. The CDR3 is 13 amino acids. CDR3 nucleotide sequence: TGTGCCAGCAGTTTATCCCTTCCCTACGAGCAGTACTTC. It is translated as CASSLSLPYEQYF.

This clonotype was recorded at least ten times. This chain uses TRBV5-1 with TRBJ1-5; 7 bases line up with TRBD1. V lost 4 bases to trimming and J lost 4 bases; unmatched junction nucleotides: 17. The V gene's germline CDR1 is SGHRS and CDR2 YFSETQ. CDR3 length: 18 amino acids. CDR3 loop: CASSNFPGQPKINQPQHF. CDR3 DNA: TGCGCCAGCAGCAACTTTCCGGGACAGCCTAAAATAAATCAGCCCCAGCATTTT.

In its sample, this clonotype was seen a few times. The chain is built from TRBV7-9 and TRBJ2-2; tentatively, D is TRBD1 or TRBD2 (5 bases each). This CDR3 region has 15 residues. Germline-derived CDR1 and CDR2 are SEHNR and FQNEAQ (reference sequence). The ends were cut back, 2 bases at V and 0 bases at J, with 7 bases in the middle. DNA of the CDR3: TGTGCCAGCAGCTTATGGGGGTCGAACACCGGGGAGCTGTTTTTT. Protein: CASSLWGSNTGELFF.

The rearrangement links TRBV14 to TRBJ2-1; D is ambiguous. V was trimmed by 0 bases and J by 3 bases, leaving 12 bases between them. Germline loops: CDR1 SGHDN, CDR2 FVKESK. The CDR3 covers 16 residues. CDR3 in amino acids: CASSQDETTFYNEQFF. The DNA for the CDR3 is TGTGCCAGCAGCCAAGATGAGACAACCTTCTACAATGAGCAGTTCTTC.

This clonotype was picked up a small number of times. J is TRBJ1-5 and V is TRBV11-3, with 9 bases aligning to TRBD1. With V trimmed by 3 bases and J by 4 bases, 4 bases remained unmatched. The CDR3 covers 15 residues. Germline assignment: CDR1 SGHNT and CDR2 YENEEA. Here the CDR3 reads CASSFLTGGNQPQHF. In DNA, the CDR3 is TGTGCCAGCAGCTTTTTGACAGGGGGGAATCAGCCCCAGCATTTT.

The rearrangement uses TRBV24-1 and TRBJ2-2; perhaps D is TRBD1 or TRBD2 (5 bases each). Deletions cut 5 bases from V and 7 bases from J, with 10 bases between. CDR3 length: 13 amino acids. Germline values: CDR1 KGHDR, CDR2 SFDVKD. CDR3 sequence: CATSGGFDGELFF. The CDR3 DNA reads as TGTGCCACCAGTGGGGGGTTCGACGGGGAGCTGTTTTTT.